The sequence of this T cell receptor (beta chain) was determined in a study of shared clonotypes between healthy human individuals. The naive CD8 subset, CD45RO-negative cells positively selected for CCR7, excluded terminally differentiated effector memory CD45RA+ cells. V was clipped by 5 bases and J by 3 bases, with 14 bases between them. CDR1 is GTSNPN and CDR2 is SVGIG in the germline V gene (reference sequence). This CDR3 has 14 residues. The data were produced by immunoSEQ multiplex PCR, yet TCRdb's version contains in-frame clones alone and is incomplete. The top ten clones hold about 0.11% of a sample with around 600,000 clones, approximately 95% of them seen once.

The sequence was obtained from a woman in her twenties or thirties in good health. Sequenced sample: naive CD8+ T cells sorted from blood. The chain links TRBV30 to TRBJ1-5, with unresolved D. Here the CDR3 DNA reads TGTGCCTGGGGGCCTAGAGGGTCCAATCAGCCCCAGCATTTT. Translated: CAWGPRGSNQPQHF.